Listed here are 15 T cell receptor beta chains from one sample, sequenced in a study of radiotherapy plus CTLA-4 blockade in lung cancer. TCRdb's table, derived via immunoSEQ multiplex PCR, lists solely in-frame clones and lacks some. The sample lists 65,000 to 85,000 clones, approximately 79% occurring once. The sequences come from peripheral blood, collected from a patient treated with radiotherapy plus ipilimumab. These receptors were collected from a human donor with non-small cell lung cancer whose response to radiotherapy plus ipilimumab could not be evaluated. Some clones in this sample may be carry-over from other donors' samples.

The chain links TRBV4-2 to TRBJ1-5; 7 positions agree with TRBD1. In germline, CDR1 is LGHNA, CDR2 YNFKEQ. This CDR3 is built from 16 residues. Trimming cost V 4 bases and J 2 bases; bases outside gene matches: 8. The CDR3 sequence: CASSLKRGHGNQPQHF. CDR3 nucleotides: TGTGCCAGCAGCCTCAAGAGGGGGCACGGCAATCAGCCCCAGCATTTT.

The chain uses TRBV6-6 and TRBJ1-4, with TRBD1 matching over 8 bases. The V gene's germline CDR1 is MNHNY and CDR2 SVGAGI (reference sequence). The CDR3 has 15 residues. V dropped 7 bases and J dropped 6; count of bases not matched to a gene: 10. The CDR3 here is CASNHGQGFDEKLFF. Written as DNA, the CDR3 is TGTGCCAGCAATCACGGACAGGGCTTTGATGAAAAACTGTTTTTT.

The chain recombines TRBV29-1 with TRBJ2-7; D is unresolved. The V gene's germline CDR1 is SQVTM and CDR2 ANQGSEA. V lost 6 bases to trimming and J lost 2 bases, with 11 bases between them. This CDR3 has 12 residues. The CDR3 is CSVKKTTYEQYF. In DNA form, the CDR3 reads TGCAGCGTCAAAAAAACAACCTACGAGCAGTACTTC.

The J gene is TRBJ2-5, the V gene TRBV18, with 8 bases that match TRBD2. CDR1 is KGHSH and CDR2 is LQKENI in the germline V gene. The CDR3 totals 18 residues. With V trimmed by 0 bases and J by 2 bases, 11 bases remained unmatched. The DNA of the CDR3 is TGTGCCAGCTCACCACCAACTAGCGGCCTAAACTTTCAAGAGACCCAGTACTTC. Protein product: CASSPPTSGLNFQETQYF.

This clone has just a few counts. In DNA form, the CDR3 reads TGTGCCAGCACCCCCCTTGGCGGGGGTACGCAGTATTTT. It translates to CASTPLGGGTQYF. V usage is TRBV28 and J usage is TRBJ2-3, with 7 bases that match TRBD2. The J segment lost 8 bases and the V segment lost 7 bases, leaving 9 bases of the junction unmatched. This CDR3 has 13 residues. Germline V gives CDR1 MDHEN, CDR2 SYDVKM.

The V gene is TRBV7-2, the J gene TRBJ2-7, with a weak D call TRBD2 (7 bases). This CDR3 is 14 amino acids long. Between the trimmed V and J ends, which lost 4 bases and 1 base, there was a span of 11 bases. Germline CDR1 SGHTA, CDR2 FQGNSA. DNA for the CDR3: TGTGCCAGCAGCTCTAGGGGGGGATCCTACGAGCAGTACTTC. Translation gives CASSSRGGSYEQYF.

This clone was recorded once. This rearrangement joins TRBV15 to TRBJ2-1, with TRBD2 identical over 8 bases. J lost 8 bases, V lost 0 bases, and 6 bases had no gene match. CDR3 length: 15 residues. Germline CDR1 reads LNHNV; CDR2 reads YYDKDF (reference sequence). The CDR3 coding sequence is TGTGCCACCAGCAGAGATCGGGGAGCGGGGGATGAGCAGTTCTTC. Translated: CATSRDRGAGDEQFF.

The CDR3: CASSLASGLPMNTEAFF. The CDR3 DNA reads TGTGCCAGCAGCTTGGCTTCAGGGCTCCCCATGAACACTGAAGCTTTCTTT. The chain uses TRBV5-6 and TRBJ1-1; tentative D call: TRBD1 (5 bases). The CDR3 covers 17 residues. V shed 0 bases and J shed 0 bases, with 15 bases lying between them. Germline loops: CDR1 SGHDT, CDR2 YYEEEE.

The chain links TRBV6-6 to TRBJ1-1, with D possibly being TRBD1 (5 bases). Trimming cost V 2 bases and J 5 bases, with 18 bases left between them. There are 16 residues in the CDR3. CDR1 and CDR2 from the germline V gene are MNHNY and SVGAGI (reference sequence). CDR3 DNA: TGTGCCAGCAGTTACCCTGTTGTTCCAGGACAAACTGAAGCTTTCTTT. Translated: CASSYPVVPGQTEAFF.

This clone was seen only once. This rearrangement joins TRBV7-3 to TRBJ2-2; 9 bases agree with TRBD2. CDR1 and CDR2 from the germline V gene are SGHTA and FQGTGA. CDR3 length equals 15 residues. Trimming cost V 5 bases and J 5 bases; bases outside gene matches: 6. The CDR3 nucleotides read TGTGCCAGCAGCCTAGGGACTAGCCGGACCGGGGAGCTGTTTTTT. Translation: CASSLGTSRTGELFF.

V gene TRBV5-4 combines with J gene TRBJ1-4; 9 bases are shared with TRBD1. The germline CDR1 and CDR2 sequences are SGHNT and YYREEE (reference sequence). This CDR3 is 13 amino acids long. Unmatched junction bases numbered 5, after V lost 2 bases and J lost 12 bases. As DNA, the CDR3 is TGTGCCAGCAGCTTACGACAGGGGGGGGAACTGTTTTTT. This encodes CASSLRQGGELFF.

J is TRBJ1-2 and V is TRBV9; 8 positions match TRBD1. The CDR3 covers 14 residues. Trimming removed 0 bases from V and 7 bases from J; junction bases left unmatched: 5. Per the germline V gene, CDR1 is SGDLS and CDR2 is YYNGEE. The chain's CDR3 is CASSVVRQGFGYTF. The CDR3 coding sequence is TGTGCCAGCAGCGTAGTTCGACAGGGGTTTGGCTACACCTTC.

V is TRBV7-9 and J is TRBJ1-2, with a tentative D call TRBD1 (5 bases). The V end lost 1 base, the J end lost 0 bases, and 12 bases lay between the germline ends. This CDR3 is 16 amino acids long. CDR1 and CDR2 (germline): SEHNR, FQNEAQ (reference sequence). The CDR3 region has the DNA TGTGCCAGCAGCTTAGGGGTAGACAGTACTAACTATGGCTACACCTTC. Its translation is CASSLGVDSTNYGYTF.

This chain links TRBV11-2 with TRBJ1-4; 9 bases fit TRBD1. CDR1 and CDR2 (germline): SGHAT, FQNNGV. V was clipped by 3 bases and J by 8 bases; unmatched bases: 1. The CDR3 extends over 13 amino acids. The CDR3 loop reads CASSFTGGEKLFF. DNA of the CDR3: TGTGCCAGCAGCTTTACAGGGGGCGAAAAACTGTTTTTT.

The gene calls are TRBV4-1 and TRBJ2-1; 9 bases are shared with TRBD2. From germline, CDR1 is MGHRA and CDR2 YSYEKL. The trim removed 0 bases at V and 9 bases at J, leaving 12 bases unmatched. The CDR3 has 17 residues. The CDR3 spells CASSQEGSSGGFGEQFF. The DNA of the CDR3 is TGCGCCAGCAGCCAAGAAGGATCCAGCGGGGGGTTTGGTGAGCAGTTCTTC.